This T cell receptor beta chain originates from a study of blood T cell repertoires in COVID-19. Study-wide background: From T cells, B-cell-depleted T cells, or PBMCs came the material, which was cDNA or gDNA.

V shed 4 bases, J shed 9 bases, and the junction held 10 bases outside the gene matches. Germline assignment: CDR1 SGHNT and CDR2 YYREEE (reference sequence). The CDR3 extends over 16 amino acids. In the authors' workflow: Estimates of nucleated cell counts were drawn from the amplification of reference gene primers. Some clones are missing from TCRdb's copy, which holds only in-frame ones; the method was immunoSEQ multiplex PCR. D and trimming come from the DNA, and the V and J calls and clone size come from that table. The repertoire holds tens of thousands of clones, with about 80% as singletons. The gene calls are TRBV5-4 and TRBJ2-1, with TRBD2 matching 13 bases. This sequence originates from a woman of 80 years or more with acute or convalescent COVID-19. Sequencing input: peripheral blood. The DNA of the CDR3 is TGTGCCAGCAGCACTCGGACTAGCGGGAGAGGTGGTGAGCAGTTCTTC. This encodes CASSTRTSGRGGEQFF.